This paragraph reports one T cell receptor (beta chain). No antigen is known for it. Every donor provided around 10 milliliters of peripheral blood. Combining a sample-barcoded 5' primer with a J-beta primer mix, a second PCR ran for about 7 to 12 cycles. Each cDNA molecule received a tag from a template-switch adaptor that had 12 random nucleotides. TCRdb independently ran MiXCR on the 5' RACE reads; one entry per CDR3 protein. The data show about 1.6 million distinct CDR3 sequences, roughly 32% seen once. This entry belongs to a study of blood T cells in healthy people across ages. Regarding the study as a whole: Naive CD4+ cells and diversity were both higher in long-lived donors than in aged donors.

After removal of 3 bases from V and 5 bases from J, the junction contained 5 bases not matched to a gene. Germline-derived CDR1 and CDR2 are SGDLS and YYNGEE. The CDR3 contains 16 residues. This receptor was identified in a woman aged 25 to 39 in good health. The sequencing input was blood. The chain joins TRBV9 to TRBJ2-5; 15 bases map to TRBD2. The CDR3 DNA reads TGTGCCAGCAGCGGACTTGGACTAGCGGGGGGGGAGACCCAGTACTTC. Translating gives CASSGLGLAGGETQYF.